This entry lists 14 T cell receptor beta chains sequenced from one sample in a study of T-cell memory formation after mild COVID-19. TCRdb processed the 5' RACE reads anew with MiXCR; each CDR3 protein has one entry. Of about 200,000 distinct CDR3 sequences listed, 16% are singletons. Sequencing used PBMCs or a T cell subset sorted from them (not recorded which). The receptors were gathered from an adult woman who had mild COVID-19 (a few samples of this study predate the infection). Cell type and time point are not known.

V is TRBV7-2 and J is TRBJ2-5; D is perhaps TRBD2 (5 bases). V was clipped by 1 base and J by 2 bases, with 17 bases between them. Germline CDR1 is SGHTA and CDR2 is FQGNSA. The CDR3 contains 17 residues. The CDR3 here is CASSLGVLRGGQETQYF. For the CDR3, the DNA is TGTGCCAGCAGCTTAGGGGTGCTGCGCGGAGGACAAGAGACCCAGTACTTC.

This clonotype was counted between two and nine times. The J gene is TRBJ2-6, the V gene TRBV7-9; D possibly corresponds to TRBD1 (6 bases). The length of the CDR3 is 14 residues. Germline V gene lookup returns CDR1 SEHNR and CDR2 FQNEAQ (reference sequence). Trimming left V 7 bases short and J 0 bases short, with 7 bases between. The CDR3 DNA follows: TGTGCCAGCACCAGGGGCTCTGGGGCCAACGTCCTGACTTTC. Translation gives CASTRGSGANVLTF.

This clonotype has a handful of counts. V is TRBV6-5 and J is TRBJ2-3; D is possibly TRBD1 (5 bases). This CDR3 contains 15 residues. Germline CDR1 reads MNHEY; CDR2 reads SVGAGI. Trimming took 6 bases from V and 1 from J, leaving 14 bases between them. The CDR3 reads CASRARTWGTDTQYF. In DNA form, the CDR3 reads TGTGCCAGCAGAGCCCGGACATGGGGCACAGATACGCAGTATTTT.

This clonotype was counted at least ten times. V and J are TRBV12-3 or TRBV12-4 and TRBJ2-3; D call uncertain. There are 15 residues in the CDR3. The V end was cut by 4 bases, the J end by 4 bases, with 15 bases between. CDR3 loop: CASSSAASRADTQYF. CDR3 coding DNA: TGTGCCAGCAGTTCCGCAGCGAGCCGGGCAGATACGCAGTATTTT.

The rearrangement joins TRBV6-6 to TRBJ2-3; the match to TRBD1 covers 8 bases. CDR1 is MNHNY and CDR2 is SVGAGI in the germline V gene (reference sequence). The CDR3 has 14 amino acids. The J segment lost 4 bases and the V segment lost 8 bases, leaving 8 bases of the junction unmatched. The CDR3 DNA reads TGTGCCAGCCGACGGGACAGGTCCCCAGATACGCAGTATTTT. This encodes CASRRDRSPDTQYF.

About this clonotype: This sequence may be a read error, since a much larger clone differs from it by one base. V is TRBV7-8 and J is TRBJ1-6; 9 nucleotides line up with TRBD1. Germline CDR1 and CDR2: SGHVS and FQNEAQ. Trimming removed 4 bases from V and 9 bases from J; junction bases left unmatched: 4. This CDR3 spans 14 amino acids. CDR3 coding DNA: TGTGCCAGCAGCTCGGGGACAGGGAGTTCACCCCTCCACTTT. Residues: CASSSGTGSSPLHF.

The chain joins TRBV20-1 to TRBJ1-1, with no clear D. Trimming shortened V by 6 bases and J by 5 bases, and 13 bases separated the two germline ends. Germline V gene sequence: CDR1 DFQATT, CDR2 SNEGSKA (reference sequence). There are 12 residues in the CDR3. DNA of the CDR3: TGCAGTGCCTTCCGTTCGGGAACTGAAGCTTTCTTT. Protein sequence: CSAFRSGTEAFF.

This clonotype has only a few counts. The chain links TRBV4-3 to TRBJ2-5; 10 bases map to TRBD2. CDR1 LGHNA and CDR2 YSLEER come from the germline V gene. The CDR3 consists of 19 residues. With 1 base clipped from V and 7 bases from J, the junction kept 18 bases outside the gene matches. CDR3 DNA sequence: TGCGCCAGCAGCCAAGCCTACGGCTGGACTAGCGGATTCCCAGGGACCCAGTACTTC. Translating it yields CASSQAYGWTSGFPGTQYF.

Comment on this clonotype: Germline is not matched at one junction end, which may reflect a read error. The chain is built from TRBV5-4 and TRBJ2-1; possibly TRBD2 for D (5 bases). CDR3 length: 12 residues. Per the germline V gene, CDR1 is SGHNT and CDR2 is YYREEE (reference sequence). The chain's CDR3 is CASSLDYYEQFF. CDR3 nucleotides: TGTGCCAGCAGCCTAGACTACTATGAGCAGTTCTTC.

V usage is TRBV24-1 and J usage is TRBJ2-1; a possible D gene is TRBD2 (6 bases). V was pared by 1 base and J by 5 bases, with 14 bases between. The CDR3 length is 16 residues. Germline V gene sequence: CDR1 KGHDR, CDR2 SFDVKD. This chain's CDR3 is CATSDLGSGRNNEQFF. Written as DNA, the CDR3 is TGTGCCACCAGTGATTTAGGCAGTGGGAGGAACAATGAGCAGTTCTTC.

This clonotype was picked up a small number of times. CDR3 region: CASSLAQTQYF. The CDR3 DNA reads TGTGCCAGCAGCTTAGCGCAGACCCAGTACTTC. V gene TRBV7-9 combines with J gene TRBJ2-5; D gene unclear. Germline CDR1 and CDR2: SEHNR and FQNEAQ (reference sequence). Deletions cut 0 bases from V and 6 bases from J, with 2 bases between. The CDR3 runs 11 residues.

This clonotype was seen a handful of times. This rearrangement joins TRBV12-3 or TRBV12-4 to TRBJ1-2; D perhaps matches TRBD1 (6 bases). The CDR3 covers 15 residues. Trimming took off 5 bases at V and 7 bases at J, with 20 bases between the two ends. The CDR3 region is CASSTGLGRRIGYTF. CDR3 bases: TGTGCCAGCAGTACAGGGCTTGGACGGAGAATTGGCTACACCTTC.

The rearrangement joins TRBV6-2 or TRBV6-3 to TRBJ2-7; 7 bases are shared with TRBD2. Germline V gives CDR1 MNHEY, CDR2 SVGEGT. The V and J ends lost 6 bases and 2 bases, in that order; junction bases with no gene match: 7. The CDR3 extends over 14 amino acids. Here the CDR3 reads CASRRDGGTYEQYF. CDR3 DNA: TGTGCCAGCAGGCGGGACGGGGGGACCTACGAGCAGTACTTC.

In this sample, this clonotype turned up many times. The rearrangement uses TRBV7-2 and TRBJ2-3; TRBD2 matches at 8 bases. J was trimmed by 3 bases and V by 1 base; bases with no gene match: 6. CDR3 length: 16 residues. Germline V lookup: CDR1 SGHTA, CDR2 FQGNSA. Here the CDR3 DNA reads TGTGCCAGCAGCTTAGTTCTGGGACTAGGGACAGATACGCAGTATTTT. It yields the protein CASSLVLGLGTDTQYF.